This T cell receptor beta chain was documented in a study of metastatic and nonmetastatic thyroid tumors. Study information: Repertoires from malignant and benign thyroid patients were compared across blood and tumor or nodule tissue. Whole-study results and caveats: Compared with benign nodules, malignant thyroid tumors were reported to have significantly higher TCR beta diversity in both blood and tumor.

A remark on this clone: Its matching antigen is unknown.

No patient received treatment before thyroid surgery. This CDR3 is 15 amino acids long. Trimming shortened V by 10 bases and J by 7 bases, and 22 bases separated the two germline ends. Germline CDR1 is SGHAT and CDR2 is FQNNGV. TCRdb re-analyzed the PCR reads through MiXCR. The sample records 85,000 to 100,000 clones, more than 9.5% being singletons. The clonotype was recovered from a female donor with papillary thyroid cancer or a benign thyroid nodule (not recorded which). Some clones in this sample may be carry-over from other donors' samples. What was sequenced was blood. The rearrangement uses TRBV11-2 and TRBJ2-2; TRBD1 might be the D (5 bases). The CDR3 DNA follows: TGTGCCACCACCTCTCCCAGGGTATATGACGGGGAGCTGTTTTTT. It is translated as CATTSPRVYDGELFF. Looking up the rest from reference TRBV11-2 and TRBJ2-2 gives the full variable domain: EAGVAQSPRYKIIEKRQSVAFWCNPISGHATLYWYQQILGQGPKLLIQFQNNGVVDDSQLPKDRFSAERLKGVDSTLKIQPAKLEDSAVYLCATTSPRVYDGELFFGEGSRLTVL.